The entry below describes one T cell receptor beta chain. What it binds is not known. This entry belongs to a study of T cell repertoires in cytomegalovirus infection. Study as a whole: As its CMV epitopes, the study selected recently identified HLA-C-restricted and well-studied HLA-B-restricted targets.

From the reads, TCRdb called clonotypes with MiXCR, one entry per CDR3 protein. The data show hundreds of thousands of distinct CDR3 sequences, roughly a third seen once. The specimen comprised cultured PBMCs, sampled from culture after CMV antigen stimulation. The TCR originated in a human donor in good health (CMV status not recorded). Some clones in this sample may be carry-over from other donors' samples.

CDR3 sequence reads: CATSDPGTGGGLYNEQFF. The CDR3 coding sequence is TGTGCCACCAGTGATCCCGGGACCGGGGGGGGCCTCTACAATGAGCAGTTCTTC. The chain joins TRBV24-1 to TRBJ2-1, with 8 bases identical to TRBD2. The CDR3 contains 18 residues. Germline V CDR1 and CDR2: KGHDR, SFDVKD. V lost 3 bases to trimming and J lost 3 bases; unmatched junction nucleotides: 12.